The 13 T cell receptor beta chains below come from one sample, sequenced in a study of control samples from healthy donors and cancer patients. Produced via immunoSEQ multiplex PCR; TCRdb's table is partial and in-frame only. Of 50,000 to 55,000 clones listed, approximately 89% are singletons. Sequencing was done on a sample of PBMCs. The receptors come from a man aged 35 to 55 with colorectal cancer.

A note on this clone: One end of the junction varies from germline; a read error may be responsible. The chain recombines TRBV20-1 with TRBJ1-1, with a tentative D call TRBD1 (5 bases). The length of the CDR3 is 11 residues. Germline CDR1 and CDR2: DFQATT and SNEGSKA (reference sequence). This CDR3 reads CSARGGQEAFF. The CDR3 bases are TGCAGTGCCAGAGGAGGACAAGAAGCTTTCTTT.

V gene TRBV6-5 combines with J gene TRBJ2-7, with 10 bases matching TRBD1. Germline lookup yields CDR1 MNHEY and CDR2 SVGAGI. V dropped 6 bases and J dropped 3; count of bases not matched to a gene: 8. The CDR3 has 15 residues. CDR3 in DNA: TGTGCCAGCAGGTCAACCGGGACAGGGGTCTACGAGCAGTACTTC. It codes for CASRSTGTGVYEQYF.

This clone is a singleton in its sample. V is TRBV9 and J is TRBJ2-5; 8 positions agree with TRBD2. From germline, CDR1 is SGDLS and CDR2 YYNGEE. This CDR3 comprises 14 residues. V lost 0 bases and J lost 4; bases outside the gene matches: 2. CDR3 nucleotide sequence: TGTGCCAGCAGCGTAGCCAGCGGGAGAGAGACCCAGTACTTC. Its translation: CASSVASGRETQYF. The variable domain in full, with the rest retrieved from reference TRBV9 and TRBJ2-5, is DSGVTQTPKHLITATGQRVTLRCSPRSGDLSVYWYQQSLDQGLQFLIQYYNGEERAKGNILERFSAQQFPDLHSELNLSSLELGDSALYFCASSVASGRETQYFGPGTRLLVL.

V usage is TRBV10-1 and J usage is TRBJ2-3; D uncertain. The V gene lost 0 bases and the J gene lost 5 bases, with 12 bases spanning the gap. Germline V gene sequence: CDR1 WNHNN, CDR2 SYGVQD (reference sequence). CDR3 length: 15 amino acids. The CDR3 protein is CASSESSLILDTQYF. The DNA for the CDR3 is TGCGCCAGCAGTGAGTCGAGCCTGATTTTAGATACGCAGTATTTT.

The chain joins TRBV6-2 or TRBV6-3 to TRBJ2-7; no definite D call. This CDR3 has 11 residues. Germline V gene data show CDR1 as MNHEY and CDR2 as SVGEGT. Trimming pared 6 bases from V and 3 bases from J, leaving 6 bases between. In DNA, the CDR3 is TGTGCCAGCAGCGAACTCTACGAGCAGTACTTC. Protein sequence: CASSELYEQYF.

The J gene is TRBJ2-2, the V gene TRBV4-3; 9 positions agree with TRBD2. CDR1 and CDR2 (germline): LGHNA, YSLEER. The trim removed 2 bases at V and 5 bases at J, leaving 6 bases unmatched. This CDR3 is built from 16 residues. This CDR3 is CASSQSPSGITGELFF. In DNA, the CDR3 is TGCGCCAGCAGCCAATCCCCTAGCGGGATAACCGGGGAGCTGTTTTTT.

The chain joins TRBV21-1 to TRBJ2-5; the tabulated D call, TRBD1, remains unverified against the DNA. TRBV21-1 is assigned pseudogene status. The CDR3 has 18 amino acids. The CDR3 DNA sequence: TGTGCCAGCAGCCAAAAGGGGCAGGACAGGGATGGCCAAGAGACCCAGTACTTC. Translated, it gives CASSQKGQDRDGQETQYF.

The chain couples TRBV6-6 to TRBJ2-5; tentative D call: TRBD2 (6 bases). From germline, CDR1 is MNHNY and CDR2 SVGAGI (reference sequence). With 4 bases removed from V and 7 bases from J, the gap between germline ends came to 19 bases. The CDR3 covers 15 residues. This chain's CDR3 is CASSLGRRAMGTQYF. Here the CDR3 DNA reads TGTGCCAGCAGTTTAGGCCGGAGGGCCATGGGGACCCAGTACTTC.

The CDR3 DNA is TGTGCCAGCAGCTTAACCGTCGGCGGGAGAAGCTCCTACGAGCAGTACTTC. Translating it yields CASSLTVGGRSSYEQYF. The rearrangement links TRBV7-8 to TRBJ2-7; 7 nucleotides line up with TRBD2. The CDR3 has 17 amino acids. Germline V lookup: CDR1 SGHVS, CDR2 FQNEAQ. Trimming removed 2 bases from V and 0 bases from J; junction bases left unmatched: 10.

The V gene is TRBV5-4, the J gene TRBJ2-2, with TRBD1 matching 8 bases. With 4 bases clipped from V and 6 bases from J, the junction kept 8 bases outside the gene matches. Germline CDR1 is SGHNT and CDR2 is YYREEE (reference sequence). The length of the CDR3 is 15 residues. The CDR3 spells CASSPEDREAGELFF. The CDR3 nucleotides are TGTGCCAGCAGCCCCGAGGACAGGGAGGCCGGGGAGCTGTTTTTT.

The CDR3 DNA sequence: TGTGCCAGCAGCCCTTGGGGCCGAACGCCAACTAATGAAAAACTGTTTTTT. This gives the protein CASSPWGRTPTNEKLFF. This chain uses TRBV6-2 or TRBV6-3 with TRBJ1-4, with D tentatively TRBD1 (5 bases). V was pared by 6 bases and J by 0 bases, with 17 bases between. Germline assignment: CDR1 MNHEY and CDR2 SVGEGT. The CDR3 length is 17 residues.

CDR3 sequence reads: CASSDMGAATF. In nucleotides, the CDR3 is TGTGCCAGCAGTGATATGGGGGCGGCCACCTTC. The chain links TRBV6-1 to TRBJ1-2; possible D gene TRBD1, 6 bases. Germline CDR1 is MNHNS and CDR2 is SASEGT. V lost 3 bases to trimming and J lost 13 bases, with 12 bases between them. The CDR3 extends over 11 amino acids.

The chain combines TRBV15 with TRBJ1-2; TRBD1 matches at 8 bases. There are 14 residues in the CDR3. The V gene end was trimmed by 0 bases and the J gene end by 5 bases; junction bases not matched to a gene: 2. CDR1 is LNHNV and CDR2 is YYDKDF in the germline V gene (reference sequence). CDR3 loop: CATSRDRGQYGYTF. The CDR3 DNA is TGTGCCACCAGCAGAGACAGGGGGCAATATGGCTACACCTTC.